This T cell receptor beta chain was recovered during a study of T-cell reconstitution after alpha-beta-depleted transplantation in children. As it was prepared, the TCRbeta library received unique molecular identifiers. TCRdb reanalysed the PCR reads using MiXCR and keeps one entry per CDR3 protein. The sample records about 78,000 distinct CDR3 sequences, less than 15% being singletons. The length of the CDR3 is 16 residues. Germline loops: CDR1 SGHVS, CDR2 FQNEAQ. The V and J ends lost 0 bases and 0 bases respectively, with 9 bases between them. This clonotype was seen more than once but under ten times. The antigen is unknown. The study's findings and limits: Reportedly, alpha-beta T cells present about two months post-transplant originated from several hundred expanded clones of graft origin. Hyperexpanded clones declined; after one year, newly produced T cells mostly supplied diversity. Some patients owed their high day-60 TCRbeta diversity to surviving recipient T cells and thymic progenitors.

The receptor comes from a male patient under 10 years old who had a stem cell transplant for acute lymphoblastic leukemia, so the T cells may come from the graft donor. V gene TRBV7-8 combines with J gene TRBJ1-5, with TRBD1 as a possible D gene (6 bases). This specimen consisted of PBMCs, mostly from graft donor cells, obtained 180 days after TCRalphabeta/CD19-depleted stem cell transplant. In nucleotides, the CDR3 is TGTGCCAGCAGCTTAGCAAGAGGGGGTAGCAATCAGCCCCAGCATTTT. Translation: CASSLARGGSNQPQHF.